This note documents a single T cell receptor (beta chain) sequence. This sample stems from a study of blood T cell repertoires in COVID-19. Cohort allocation depended upon clinical history that participants reported. The table came from immunoSEQ multiplex PCR; TCRdb's copy has only in-frame clones and leaves some out. The sample holds about 190,000 clones, roughly 84% seen once. The sequence came from a woman aged 25 to 39 who had recovered from COVID-19. The sequenced sample consisted of PBMCs or T cells enriched from blood (not recorded which).

In DNA form, the CDR3 reads TGTGCCAGCAGTGAATGGGGGACAGTCCGCGACATTCAGTACTTC. Its protein is CASSEWGTVRDIQYF. The chain couples TRBV2 to TRBJ2-4; 7 positions agree with TRBD1. The CDR3 extends over 15 amino acids. Germline CDR1 reads SNHLY; CDR2 reads FYNNEI. The ends lost 2 bases at V and 8 bases at J; junction bases unmatched: 9.